One sample yielded the 12 T cell receptor beta chains listed below, sequenced in a study of T cell responses to AZD1222 COVID-19 vaccine. Sequencing was performed with immunoSEQ multiplex PCR; in TCRdb, only in-frame clones are kept and a portion is missing. The data contain 85,000 to 130,000 clones, 90% of them singletons. This sample comprised peripheral blood, obtained on day 0 of AZD1222 vaccination. Source of these receptors: an adult in good health.

CDR3 in amino acids: CASSPGWGGQPQHF. DNA for the CDR3: TGTGCCAGCAGCCCAGGATGGGGGGGCCAGCCCCAGCATTTT. The V gene is TRBV7-2, the J gene TRBJ1-5; D possibly corresponds to TRBD1 (6 bases). The CDR3 is made up of 14 amino acids. CDR1 is SGHTA, CDR2 FQGNSA, per germline. The V gene lost 5 bases and the J gene lost 7 bases, with 15 bases spanning the gap.

The chain's CDR3 is CASSLGVGFTSGNTIYF. CDR3 coding DNA: TGTGCCAGCAGCTTAGGAGTTGGGTTTACCTCTGGAAACACCATATATTTT. The chain links TRBV7-2 to TRBJ1-3; no definite D call. Trimming removed 1 base from V and 0 bases from J, with 13 bases in between. The CDR3 spans 17 residues. CDR1 is SGHTA, CDR2 FQGNSA, per germline.

This clone was detected once. The chain joins TRBV6-5 to TRBJ1-2, with unresolved D. V lost 2 bases to trimming and J lost 0 bases, with 4 bases between them. The CDR3 is 13 amino acids. Per the germline V gene, CDR1 is MNHEY and CDR2 is SVGAGI. DNA for the CDR3: TGTGCCAGCAGTTACGAAGCTAACTATGGCTACACCTTC. Residues: CASSYEANYGYTF.

The V call is TRBV5-8, the J call TRBJ1-3; no definite D call. Germline V gene data show CDR1 as SGHTS and CDR2 as YDEGEE. The CDR3 has 13 residues. Trimming cost V 0 bases and J 4 bases, with 5 bases left between them. CDR3 residues: CASSLVWGNTIYF. CDR3 DNA sequence: TGTGCCAGCAGCTTGGTGTGGGGAAACACCATATATTTT.

The chain is built from TRBV5-6 and TRBJ1-1, with 7 bases lining up with TRBD1. The CDR3 consists of 12 residues. V shed 4 bases and J 13 bases; nucleotides not matched to a gene: 10. Germline CDR1 reads SGHDT; CDR2 reads YYEEEE. The CDR3 is CASSVGGTALFF. In DNA, the CDR3 is TGTGCCAGCAGCGTTGGCGGGACAGCGCTTTTCTTT.

V and J are TRBV7-3 and TRBJ1-1; no clear D. Germline lookup yields CDR1 SGHTA and CDR2 FQGTGA. V was pared by 2 bases and J by 5 bases, with 15 bases between. The CDR3 runs 15 residues. In DNA form, the CDR3 reads TGTGCCAGCAGCTTAGTGATCGCCTCCCGGACTGAAGCTTTCTTT. Its protein is CASSLVIASRTEAFF.

The chain joins TRBV5-4 to TRBJ1-1; D is undetermined. The CDR3 extends over 13 amino acids. Between the trimmed V and J ends, which lost 4 bases and 1 base, there was a span of 8 bases. The germline V gene encodes CDR1 SGHNT and CDR2 YYREEE (reference sequence). The CDR3 DNA is TGTGCCAGCAGCACACAGTCGAACACTGAAGCTTTCTTT. This gives the protein CASSTQSNTEAFF.

The V and J genes are TRBV19 and TRBJ1-5; 11 bases map to TRBD1. Germline assignment: CDR1 LNHDA and CDR2 SQIVND (reference sequence). The CDR3 has 16 amino acids. V lost 7 bases, J lost 4 bases, and 9 bases stayed unmatched. As DNA, the CDR3 is TGTGCCAGTATCTCGGGGACAGGGGGGAGTAATCAGCCCCAGCATTTT. Its translation is CASISGTGGSNQPQHF.

The rearrangement links TRBV5-1 to TRBJ1-1; 10 nucleotides line up with TRBD1. The CDR3 sequence is 14 residues long. Per germline, CDR1 SGHRS and CDR2 YFSETQ. The V segment lost 3 bases and the J segment 5 bases; nucleotides outside the gene matches: 4. CDR3 protein: CASSWGQGRTEAFF. Written as DNA, the CDR3 is TGCGCCAGCAGCTGGGGACAGGGGAGGACTGAAGCTTTCTTT.

The J gene is TRBJ2-3, the V gene TRBV5-1; 11 bases are shared with TRBD2. Trimming took 6 bases from V and 5 from J; bases not matched to a gene: 5. The CDR3 sequence is 14 residues long. Germline lookup yields CDR1 SGHRS and CDR2 YFSETQ. The CDR3 spells CASTGLAGEDTQYF. CDR3 nucleotide sequence: TGCGCCAGCACAGGACTAGCGGGTGAAGATACGCAGTATTTT.

V is TRBV5-5 and J is TRBJ2-7, with 9 bases lining up with TRBD1. This CDR3 comprises 16 residues. CDR1 and CDR2 (germline): SGHKS, YYEKEE (reference sequence). The ends lost 2 bases at V and 4 bases at J; junction bases unmatched: 10. The CDR3 DNA sequence: TGTGCCAGCAGCTTACAGGGGGCGATTAACTTTTACGAGCAGTACTTC. The encoded protein is CASSLQGAINFYEQYF. The entire variable domain, with the rest obtained from reference TRBV5-5 and TRBJ2-7, is as follows: DAGVTQSPTHLIKTRGQQVTLRCSPISGHKSVSWYQQVLGQGPQFIFQYYEKEERGRGNFPDRFSARQFPNYSSELNVNALLLGDSALYLCASSLQGAINFYEQYFGPGTRLTVT.

V usage is TRBV19 and J usage is TRBJ2-4; D is undetermined. CDR3 length: 13 residues. The germline V and J ends were trimmed by 1 base and 5 bases, with 6 bases remaining between them. In germline, CDR1 is LNHDA, CDR2 SQIVND (reference sequence). The CDR3 DNA reads as TGTGCCAGTAGTATAGGACAAGAAAACATTCAGTACTTC. Protein: CASSIGQENIQYF.